This T cell receptor (beta chain) was obtained from a study of blood T cell repertoires in COVID-19. Study-wide context: Material from acute and convalescent COVID-19 was sourced from the United States, Italy and Spain.

The table lists this clone with a count of one. Germline V lookup: CDR1 MNHEY, CDR2 SVGEGT. The V gene end was trimmed by 5 bases and the J gene end by 11 bases; junction bases not matched to a gene: 7. This CDR3 has 14 residues. Per the original data handling: Scientists estimated how many nucleated cells there were by amplifying reference gene primers. Assay: immunoSEQ multiplex PCR; the TCRdb copy retains only in-frame clones and omits some. V, J and clone size reflect that table, while D and trimming were determined from the DNA. The data contain roughly 48,000 clones, around nine tenths of them singletons.

The chain combines TRBV6-2 or TRBV6-3 with TRBJ1-6; 9 nucleotides agree with TRBD1. Specimen: peripheral blood. The source is an elderly woman with acute or convalescent COVID-19. The CDR3 DNA is TGTGCCAGCAGTCCCGACAGGGGGGGTCCACCCCTCCACTTT. Translated, it gives CASSPDRGGPPLHF.